Detailed here is one T cell receptor beta chain. The antigen is not known. The CDR3 has 15 amino acids. The ends were cut back, 2 bases at V and 5 bases at J, with 15 bases in the middle. CDR1 is KGHDR and CDR2 is SFDVKD in the germline V gene. This record comes from a study of vaccination effects on CD4 cells after COVID-19. Study-wide context: The culture medium for a few million PBMC per well included about 10 IU/ml IL-2 and around 10 ug/ml peptides.

Assay used: immunoSEQ multiplex PCR; TCRdb lists only in-frame clones, some missing. The sample lists some 28,000 clones; more than 55% were seen once. An approximately ten-day culture period preceded the isolation of CD4+ T cells. The rearrangement links TRBV24-1 to TRBJ2-7; the D gene is possibly TRBD1 (5 bases). The sample was CD4+ T cells from PBMCs cultured without peptide, taken before COVID-19 vaccination. The sequence was obtained from a human donor who received a COVID-19 vaccine. CDR3 in DNA: TGTGCCACCAGTGATTACCAGGCCAGGGTCGACGAGCAGTACTTC. It yields the protein CATSDYQARVDEQYF.